The entry below describes one TCR beta chain. Sequenced by immunoSEQ multiplex PCR; TCRdb stores in-frame clones only, minus some. Of 250,000 to 350,000 clones listed, more than 85% are singletons. The CDR3 has 15 amino acids. Germline loops: CDR1 SGHTS, CDR2 YDEGEE. The trim removed 3 bases at V and 3 bases at J, leaving 4 bases unmatched. These data originate in a study of blood T cell repertoires in COVID-19. Sample: PBMCs or T cells enriched from blood (not recorded which). The source is a woman aged 30 to 39 who had recovered from COVID-19. The chain has TRBV5-8 and TRBJ2-3; TRBD2 matches at 10 bases. The CDR3 sequence is CASSWGLASTDTQYF. DNA for the CDR3: TGTGCCAGCAGCTGGGGACTAGCGTCTACAGATACGCAGTATTTT. Full variable domain (rest looked up from reference TRBV5-8 and TRBJ2-3): EAGVTQSPTHLIKTRGQQATLRCSPISGHTSVYWYQQALGLGLQFLLWYDEGEERNRGNFPPRFSGRQFPNYSSELNVNALELEDSALYLCASSWGLASTDTQYFGPGTRLTVL.